These T cell receptor beta chains were read from a single sample in a study of long-term antiretroviral therapy in people with HIV. The table came from immunoSEQ multiplex PCR; TCRdb's copy has only in-frame clones and leaves some out. The repertoire includes approximately 32,000 clones, about four fifths of them detected once, and over 7% sits in the top ten. The sample was unsorted PBMCs, taken 0.4 years before starting antiretroviral therapy. These receptors originate from a young man with HIV. Both conserved end residues are part of each CDR3. The D gene is left open where the match is weak. Only part of the rows carry a size: once, few, many, or a class if the clone is expanded.

D	V	size	J	DNA	CDR3
TRBD2	TRBV7-3	-	TRBJ2-7	TGTGCCAGCAGCTTAAGGGGGGGGTCCACCTACGAGCAGTACTTC	CASSLRGGSTYEQYF
-	TRBV7-8	-	TRBJ1-3	TGTGCCAGCAGACTAACCAGGGGATCTGGAAACACCATATATTTT	CASRLTRGSGNTIYF
-	TRBV14	-	TRBJ1-2	TGTGCCAGCTCCCGAGGGGTTCTAGGCTACACCTTC	CASSRGVLGYTF
TRBD1	TRBV10-2	-	TRBJ2-1	TGCGCCAGCACCACCAGGGACAGCCCTTACAATGAGCAGTTCTTC	CASTTRDSPYNEQFF
TRBD1	TRBV6-1	-	TRBJ2-1	TGTGCCAGCCAGACAGGGGTACACTTGAATGAGCAGTTCTTC	CASQTGVHLNEQFF
-	TRBV28	-	TRBJ1-2	TGTGCCAGCTGGCCCCCATATGGGGCCGCTAACTATGGCTACACCTTC	CASWPPYGAANYGYTF
TRBD1	TRBV10-3	-	TRBJ2-7	TGTGCCATCAGCAGCGGACAGGGGGCTGGCTACGAGCAGTACTTC	CAISSGQGAGYEQYF
-	TRBV12-5	-	TRBJ2-2	TGTGCTAGTGGTTCCACCCTCGGCGGGGAGCTGTTTTTT	CASGSTLGGELFF
-	TRBV30	-	TRBJ2-5	TGTGCCTGGAGTGTAGGGCGGGAAGAGACCCAGTACTTC	CAWSVGREETQYF
-	TRBV6-5	-	TRBJ2-7	TGTGCCAGCAGTTATGGCAGCGCAACCTACGAGCAGTACTTC	CASSYGSATYEQYF
-	TRBV11-2	-	TRBJ1-6	TGTGCCAGCAGCTTAGTTGGGGCGGGTAATTCACCCCTCCACTTT	CASSLVGAGNSPLHF
TRBD1	TRBV7-9	few	TRBJ1-2	TGTGCCAGCAGCTTAAGGACAGGGGATGGCTACACCTTC	CASSLRTGDGYTF
-	TRBV4-3	-	TRBJ2-7	TGCGCCAGCAGCCAAGCCACGTCCGGGACCCCCACCTACGAGCAGTACTTC	CASSQATSGTPTYEQYF
-	TRBV7-9	-	TRBJ1-5	TGTGCCAGCAGCTTAGATGGAGATGGGAATCAGCCCCAGCATTTT	CASSLDGDGNQPQHF
TRBD1	TRBV9	-	TRBJ1-2	TGTGCCAGCAGCGTAGAAGGTCAGGGGGGAGTCTATGGCTACACCTTC	CASSVEGQGGVYGYTF
-	TRBV5-1	-	TRBJ1-1	TGCGCCAGCAGCTCAGGAAGGGGTTACACTGAAGCTTTCTTT	CASSSGRGYTEAFF
TRBD1	TRBV4-1	-	TRBJ1-4	TGCGCCAGCAGCCAAGGAGACAGGGGGCCGAGCACAAAACTGTTTTTT	CASSQGDRGPSTKLFF
-	TRBV4-3	-	TRBJ2-1	TGCGCCAGCAGCCAAGAGCAGGGGCTCTACAATGAGCAGTTCTTC	CASSQEQGLYNEQFF
TRBD2	TRBV19	once	TRBJ2-1	TGTGCCAGTAGTCCCGGCCGACTAGCCCGGGAGCAGTTCTTC	CASSPGRLAREQFF
-	TRBV18	-	TRBJ1-5	TGTGCCAGCTCACCAGATAGCAATCAGCCCCAGCATTTT	CASSPDSNQPQHF
-	TRBV30	-	TRBJ1-3	TGTGCCTGGACCATGGGACGGAGCTCTGGAAACACCATATATTTT	CAWTMGRSSGNTIYF
-	TRBV6-5	-	TRBJ1-3	TGTGCCAGCAGTAACTGGGAAGAGGGTGGAAACACCATATATTTT	CASSNWEEGGNTIYF
-	TRBV6-1	-	TRBJ1-5	TGTGCCAGCAGTGACTTAAGAGGGGGGAGGCAGCCCCAGCATTTT	CASSDLRGGRQPQHF
-	TRBV6-1	-	TRBJ1-1	TGTGCCAGCAGTGAAGCGCTCGCAGCCCAAGCTTTCTTT	CASSEALAAQAFF
-	TRBV30	few	TRBJ2-6	TGTGCCTGGAGTCTAGGGGCTGGGGCCAACGTCCTGACTTTC	CAWSLGAGANVLTF
-	TRBV15	-	TRBJ2-7	TGTGCCACCAGCAGAGACAGGGGCCAACTCTACGAGCAGTACTTC	CATSRDRGQLYEQYF
-	TRBV30	-	TRBJ1-2	TGTGCCTGGAGTACTTCCGGGGGCGGCTACACCTTC	CAWSTSGGGYTF
-	TRBV2	-	TRBJ1-1	TGTGCCAGCAGACAACAGAGCTCCGGGGCTTTCTTT	CASRQQSSGAFF
TRBD1	TRBV6-6	-	TRBJ1-2	TGTGCCACCCCTAAGACAGGGAAGGCGGGTGATGGCTACACCTTC	CATPKTGKAGDGYTF
-	TRBV7-6	-	TRBJ1-1	TGTGCCAGCAGCTTAATAGGGGCTGAAGCTTTCTTT	CASSLIGAEAFF
-	TRBV7-2	-	TRBJ1-2	TGTGCCAGCAGCTCTTGGGGGGCTAACTATGGCTACACCTTC	CASSSWGANYGYTF
TRBD1	TRBV7-2	once	TRBJ2-7	TGTGCCAGCAGCTTAGAGGGGGCGACCTACGAGCAGTACTTC	CASSLEGATYEQYF
-	TRBV5-4	-	TRBJ2-2	TGTGCCAGCAGCTTGGCCCGAGCGACCACCGGGGAGCTGTTTTTT	CASSLARATTGELFF
-	TRBV7-9	-	TRBJ2-7	TGTGCCAGCAGCTTATTGACAGGCTTCTCTGACGAGCAGTACTTC	CASSLLTGFSDEQYF
-	TRBV7-9	-	TRBJ1-2	TGTGCCAGCAGCTTAGAGTCCGACGGCTACACCTTC	CASSLESDGYTF
-	TRBV6-4	-	TRBJ2-6	TGTGCCAGCAGTCTGGGGGGATCTCCTGGGGCCAACGTCCTGACTTTC	CASSLGGSPGANVLTF
-	TRBV18	-	TRBJ1-2	TGTGCCAGCTCACCACAGGGGGGACGGGCCCTTAACTATGGCTACACCTTC	CASSPQGGRALNYGYTF
-	TRBV6-5	few	TRBJ2-7	TGTGCCAGCAGAAAGGGGGACTCCGCCTACGAGCAGTACTTC	CASRKGDSAYEQYF
-	TRBV27	-	TRBJ1-2	TGTGCCAGCAGTTTACCGAGTACGGACTATGGCTACACCTTC	CASSLPSTDYGYTF
TRBD2	TRBV11-2	-	TRBJ2-7	TGTGCCAGCAGCTTCGGGCTAGCGGGCGCCTACGAGCAGTACTTC	CASSFGLAGAYEQYF
TRBD2	TRBV5-6	-	TRBJ2-5	TGTGCCAGCTTAGTAGGACCAGCGGGGGGGCGAGAGACCCAGTACTTC	CASLVGPAGGRETQYF
-	TRBV7-9	-	TRBJ2-1	TGTGCCAGCAGCCCCAGCTCGCGAGAGCAGTTCTTC	CASSPSSREQFF
-	TRBV5-6	-	TRBJ1-2	TGTGCCAGCAGCTTGAACTATGGCTACACCTTC	CASSLNYGYTF
-	TRBV11-2	-	TRBJ2-2	TGTGCCAGCAGCAAAATCAGGGCAGACACCGGGGAGCTGTTTTTT	CASSKIRADTGELFF
-	TRBV9	-	TRBJ1-3	TGTGCCAGCAGCGGATCAGGTTTCCCCCGAAACACCATATATTTT	CASSGSGFPRNTIYF
-	TRBV19	-	TRBJ2-2	TGTGCCAGTAGTATTCAGGGCGCGAACACCGGGGAGCTGTTTTTT	CASSIQGANTGELFF
-	TRBV7-8	once	TRBJ1-1	TGTGCCAGCAGCTCGAGAATCCAGGGATCCCATGAAGCTTTCTTT	CASSSRIQGSHEAFF
-	TRBV6-6	-	TRBJ1-3	TGTGCCAGCAGTTTCCTAGGGGGGAACACCATATATTTT	CASSFLGGNTIYF
TRBD1	TRBV5-6	once	TRBJ2-7	TGTGCCAGCAGCTTTGGAACAGGGGGGCACGAGCAGTACTTC	CASSFGTGGHEQYF
-	TRBV7-3	once	TRBJ2-3	TGTGCCAGCAGCGCACAGGGTTTTTCTACAGATACGCAGTATTTT	CASSAQGFSTDTQYF
TRBD1	TRBV5-1	-	TRBJ2-3	TGCGCCAGCAGCTTCGGGACAGGGTTTGTGGATACGCAGTATTTT	CASSFGTGFVDTQYF
TRBD1	TRBV2	-	TRBJ2-3	TGTGCCAGCAAGACGGGACAGGGGCTTGGGAAAGATACGCAGTATTTT	CASKTGQGLGKDTQYF
-	TRBV29-1	-	TRBJ1-1	TGCAGCGGTACAGGGTGGACTGAAGCTTTCTTT	CSGTGWTEAFF
-	TRBV7-2	-	TRBJ1-2	TGTGCCAGCAGCTCCTCAACTAACTATGGCTACACCTTC	CASSSSTNYGYTF
-	TRBV2	-	TRBJ1-1	TGTGCCAGCAGTGAACAGGGCGGGCGGACTGAAGCTTTCTTT	CASSEQGGRTEAFF
-	TRBV14	-	TRBJ2-1	TGTGCCAGCAGTTTAGGGGACCTATACAATGAGCAGTTCTTC	CASSLGDLYNEQFF